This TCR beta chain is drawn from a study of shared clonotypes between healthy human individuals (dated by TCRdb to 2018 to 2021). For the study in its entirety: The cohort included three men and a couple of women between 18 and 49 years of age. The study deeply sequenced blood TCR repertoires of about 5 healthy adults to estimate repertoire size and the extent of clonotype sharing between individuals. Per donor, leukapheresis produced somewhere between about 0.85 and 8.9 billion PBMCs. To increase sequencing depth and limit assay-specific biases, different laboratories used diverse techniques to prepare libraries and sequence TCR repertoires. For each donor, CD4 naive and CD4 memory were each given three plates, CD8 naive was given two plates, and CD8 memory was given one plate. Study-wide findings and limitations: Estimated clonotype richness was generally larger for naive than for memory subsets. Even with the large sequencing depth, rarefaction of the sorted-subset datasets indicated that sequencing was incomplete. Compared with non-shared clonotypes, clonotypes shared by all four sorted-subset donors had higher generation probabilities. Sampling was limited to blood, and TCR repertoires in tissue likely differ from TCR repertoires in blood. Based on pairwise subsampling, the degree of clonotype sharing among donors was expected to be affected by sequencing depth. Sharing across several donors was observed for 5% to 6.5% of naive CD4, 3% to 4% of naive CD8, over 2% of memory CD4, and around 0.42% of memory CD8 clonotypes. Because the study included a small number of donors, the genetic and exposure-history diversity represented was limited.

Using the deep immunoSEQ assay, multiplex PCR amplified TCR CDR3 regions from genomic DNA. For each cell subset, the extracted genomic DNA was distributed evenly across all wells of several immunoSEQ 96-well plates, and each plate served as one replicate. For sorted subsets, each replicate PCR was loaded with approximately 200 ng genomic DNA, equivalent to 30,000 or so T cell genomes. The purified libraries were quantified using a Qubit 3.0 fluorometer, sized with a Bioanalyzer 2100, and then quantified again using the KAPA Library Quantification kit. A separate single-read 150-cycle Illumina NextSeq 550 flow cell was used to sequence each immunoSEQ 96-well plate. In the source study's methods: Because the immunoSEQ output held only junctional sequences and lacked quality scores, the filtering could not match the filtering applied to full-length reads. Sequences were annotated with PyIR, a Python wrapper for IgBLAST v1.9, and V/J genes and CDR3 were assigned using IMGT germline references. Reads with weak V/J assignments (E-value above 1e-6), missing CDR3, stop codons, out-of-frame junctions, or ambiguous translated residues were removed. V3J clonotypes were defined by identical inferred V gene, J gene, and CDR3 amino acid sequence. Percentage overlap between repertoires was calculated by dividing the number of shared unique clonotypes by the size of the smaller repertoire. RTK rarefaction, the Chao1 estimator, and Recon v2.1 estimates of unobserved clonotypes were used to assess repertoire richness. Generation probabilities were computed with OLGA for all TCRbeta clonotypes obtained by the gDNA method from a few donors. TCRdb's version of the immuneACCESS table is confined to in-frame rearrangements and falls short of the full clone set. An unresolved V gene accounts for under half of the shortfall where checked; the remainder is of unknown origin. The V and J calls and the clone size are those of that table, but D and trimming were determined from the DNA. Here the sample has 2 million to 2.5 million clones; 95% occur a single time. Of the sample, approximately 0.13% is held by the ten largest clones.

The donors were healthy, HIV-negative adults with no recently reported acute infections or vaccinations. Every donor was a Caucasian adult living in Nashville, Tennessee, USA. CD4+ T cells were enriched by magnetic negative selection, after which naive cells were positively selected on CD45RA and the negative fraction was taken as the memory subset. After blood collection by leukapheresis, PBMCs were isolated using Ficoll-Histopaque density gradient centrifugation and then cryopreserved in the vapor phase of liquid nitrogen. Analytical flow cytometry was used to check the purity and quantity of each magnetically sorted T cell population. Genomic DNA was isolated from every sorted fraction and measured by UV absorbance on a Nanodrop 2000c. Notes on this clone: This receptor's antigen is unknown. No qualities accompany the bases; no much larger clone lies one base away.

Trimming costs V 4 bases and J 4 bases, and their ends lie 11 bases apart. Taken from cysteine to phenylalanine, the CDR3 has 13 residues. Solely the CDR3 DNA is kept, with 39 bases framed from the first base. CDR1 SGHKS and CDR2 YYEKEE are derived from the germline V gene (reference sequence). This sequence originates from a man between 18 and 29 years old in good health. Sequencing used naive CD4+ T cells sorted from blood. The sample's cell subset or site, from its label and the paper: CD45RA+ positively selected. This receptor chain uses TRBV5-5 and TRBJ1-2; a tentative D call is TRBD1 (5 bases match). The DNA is TGTGCCAGCAGCCCCGGGGCCCTCTATGGCTACACCTTC. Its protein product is CASSPGALYGYTF.